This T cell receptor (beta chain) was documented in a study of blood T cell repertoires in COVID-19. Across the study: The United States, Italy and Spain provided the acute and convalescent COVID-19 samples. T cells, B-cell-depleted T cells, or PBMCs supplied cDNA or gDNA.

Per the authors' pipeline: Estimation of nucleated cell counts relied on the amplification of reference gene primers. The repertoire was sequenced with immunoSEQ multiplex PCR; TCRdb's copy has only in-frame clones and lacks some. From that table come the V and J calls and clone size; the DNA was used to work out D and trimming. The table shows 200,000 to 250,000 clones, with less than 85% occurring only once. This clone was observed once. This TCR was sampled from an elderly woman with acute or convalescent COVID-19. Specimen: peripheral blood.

The CDR3, as DNA: TGTGCCAGCAGAGGGACAGGGTTTGGAGGCTACACCTTC. Its protein is CASRGTGFGGYTF. V gene TRBV2 combines with J gene TRBJ1-2; 9 positions agree with TRBD1. CDR1 and CDR2 (germline): SNHLY, FYNNEI. V trimming: 6 bases; J trimming: 8 bases; junction bases outside the gene matches: 7. CDR3 length: 13 residues.